Below, 9 T cell receptor beta chains from the same sample are listed, as sequenced in a study of blood T cell repertoires in COVID-19. Method: immunoSEQ multiplex PCR; TCRdb's copy keeps in-frame clones and lacks some. The sample lists some 32,000 clones, 87% occurring once. Sequenced input: peripheral blood. The source of these receptors is a man aged 60 to 75 with active COVID-19.

The gene calls are TRBV4-2 and TRBJ2-1, with 9 bases identical to TRBD2. V lost 1 base and J lost 9; bases outside the gene matches: 10. Looked up from germline, CDR1 is LGHNA and CDR2 is YNFKEQ. The CDR3 consists of 16 residues. The CDR3 is CASSQVVERGVGEQFF. CDR3 DNA: TGTGCCAGCAGCCAAGTTGTGGAGCGGGGGGTAGGTGAGCAGTTCTTC.

The chain employs TRBV6-5 and TRBJ2-5; D not resolved. The CDR3 has 10 residues. V was clipped by 10 bases and J by 5 bases, with 8 bases between them. Germline V gives CDR1 MNHEY, CDR2 SVGAGI. The CDR3 loop reads CATSWETQYF. The CDR3 nucleotides read TGTGCCACTAGTTGGGAGACCCAGTACTTC.

The chain is built from TRBV6-5 and TRBJ2-2; D might be TRBD1 (6 bases). The length of the CDR3 is 13 residues. Per the germline V gene, CDR1 is MNHEY and CDR2 is SVGAGI. V was cut by 6 bases and J by 6 bases, with 11 bases left in between. CDR3 in amino acids: CASRQTGPGELFF. The CDR3 DNA sequence: TGTGCCAGCAGACAGACAGGTCCCGGGGAGCTGTTTTTT.

V usage is TRBV4-1 and J usage is TRBJ1-5, with D possibly being TRBD1 (5 bases). V shed 1 base and J shed 6 bases, with 19 bases lying between them. Germline V lookup: CDR1 MGHRA, CDR2 YSYEKL. This CDR3 is built from 17 residues. The CDR3 is CASSQGAQGSLGQPQHF. DNA for the CDR3: TGCGCCAGCAGCCAAGGGGCTCAGGGATCTCTAGGTCAGCCCCAGCATTTT.

The CDR3 loop reads CASSLVGDQETQYF. CDR3 nucleotide sequence: TGTGCCAGCAGCTTGGTGGGCGACCAAGAGACCCAGTACTTC. The V and J genes are TRBV5-4 and TRBJ2-5; D remains unclear. Germline lookup yields CDR1 SGHNT and CDR2 YYREEE (reference sequence). V lost 0 bases to trimming and J lost 0 bases, with 6 bases between them. The CDR3 totals 14 residues.

The chain combines TRBV14 with TRBJ1-4; TRBD1 might be the D (6 bases). Looked up from germline, CDR1 is SGHDN and CDR2 is FVKESK. This CDR3 comprises 14 residues. The V and J ends lost 1 base and 8 bases respectively, with 11 bases between them. CDR3 nucleotides: TGTGCCAGCAGCCAAGCTTCAGGGGTCGAAAAACTGTTTTTT. Its translation: CASSQASGVEKLFF.

The chain is built from TRBV4-3 and TRBJ2-1; 7 positions agree with TRBD2. Trimming at V came to 0 bases and at J to 7 bases, leaving 9 bases not matched to a gene. The CDR3 has 16 amino acids. CDR1 is LGHNA and CDR2 is YSLEER in the germline V gene. The CDR3, as DNA: TGCGCCAGCAGCCAAGATCTTATCGGGGGAGGGAATGAGCAGTTCTTC. Encoded protein: CASSQDLIGGGNEQFF.

The genes are TRBV2 and TRBJ1-1, with D possibly TRBD1 on 6 matching bases. V lost 10 bases and J 3 bases, leaving 12 bases between the germline ends. CDR3 size: 12 residues. CDR1 SNHLY and CDR2 FYNNEI come from the germline V gene. The CDR3 region is CAILDSYTEAFF. The CDR3, as DNA: TGTGCCATCTTGGACAGTTACACTGAAGCTTTCTTT.

The rearrangement links TRBV19 to TRBJ1-2; 10 nucleotides line up with TRBD1. The length of the CDR3 is 17 residues. V shed 8 bases, J shed 2 bases, and the junction held 14 bases outside the gene matches. Looked up from germline, CDR1 is LNHDA and CDR2 is SQIVND (reference sequence). Here the CDR3 DNA reads TGTGCCAGTGTTGGGGATCGGGGACAGGGGACAAACTATGGCTACACCTTC. Translating it yields CASVGDRGQGTNYGYTF. The complete variable domain, with remaining parts taken from reference TRBV19 and TRBJ1-2, reads DGGITQSPKYLFRKEGQNVTLSCEQNLNHDAMYWYRQDPGQGLRLIYYSQIVNDFQKGDIAEGYSVSREKKESFPLTVTSAQKNPTAFYLCASVGDRGQGTNYGYTFGSGTRLTVV.